The 4 T cell receptor beta chains reported below all come from one sample, sequenced in a study of CD8+ T cells in alopecia areata. Treatment in this sample: oral pan-JAK inhibitor, 5-10 mg twice daily. The sequencing template was cDNA reverse transcribed from extracted RNA. Only in-frame clones appear in the TCRdb table, and some are missing; sequencing was by immunoSEQ multiplex PCR. The table lists 200,000 to 250,000 clones, around 65% of them singletons, with 4% to 5% in the top ten. The sample in question was CD4+ T cells sorted from blood, obtained at week 4, from a patient treated with tofacitinib. The receptors here all came from a human donor with alopecia areata.

V usage is TRBV7-2 and J usage is TRBJ2-5; 15 bases align to TRBD2. With 5 bases clipped from V and 4 bases from J, the junction kept 5 bases outside the gene matches. Germline V gene lookup returns CDR1 SGHTA and CDR2 FQGNSA. This CDR3 spans 16 amino acids. This CDR3 reads CASSRTSGGARETQYF. CDR3 DNA sequence: TGTGCCAGCAGCCGGACTAGCGGGGGGGCCAGAGAGACCCAGTACTTC. Supplemented by reference TRBV7-2 and TRBJ2-5, the full variable domain reads GAGVSQSPSNKVTEKGKDVELRCDPISGHTALYWYRQSLGQGLEFLIYFQGNSAPDKSGLPSDRFSAERTGGSVSTLTIQRTQQEDSAVYLCASSRTSGGARETQYFGPGTRLLVL.

This sequence joins TRBV6-5 and TRBJ2-5; weak D call: TRBD1 (5 bases). CDR1 MNHEY and CDR2 SVGAGI come from the germline V gene. This CDR3 is 13 amino acids long. Trimming took off 0 bases at V and 5 bases at J, with 7 bases between the two ends. The DNA of the CDR3 is TGTGCCAGCAGTTACTCCAGACAGGAGACCCAGTACTTC. Amino acids: CASSYSRQETQYF.

The V gene is TRBV4-1, the J gene TRBJ2-3, with no clear D. The CDR3 totals 15 residues. Trimming took off 0 bases at V and 1 base at J, with 8 bases between the two ends. The germline gives CDR1 MGHRA, CDR2 YSYEKL. CDR3 sequence: CASSQEAYGTDTQYF. The DNA for the CDR3 is TGCGCCAGCAGCCAAGAGGCATACGGCACAGATACGCAGTATTTT.

This rearrangement joins TRBV15 to TRBJ1-1; D is uncertain. Trimming removed 3 bases at V and 8 bases at J, with 10 bases between. Germline CDR1 LNHNV, CDR2 YYDKDF (reference sequence). The CDR3 is 12 residues long. CDR3 nucleotides: TGTGCCACCAGCAGGACTGTTAAAGAAGCTTTCTTT. Its translation: CATSRTVKEAFF.